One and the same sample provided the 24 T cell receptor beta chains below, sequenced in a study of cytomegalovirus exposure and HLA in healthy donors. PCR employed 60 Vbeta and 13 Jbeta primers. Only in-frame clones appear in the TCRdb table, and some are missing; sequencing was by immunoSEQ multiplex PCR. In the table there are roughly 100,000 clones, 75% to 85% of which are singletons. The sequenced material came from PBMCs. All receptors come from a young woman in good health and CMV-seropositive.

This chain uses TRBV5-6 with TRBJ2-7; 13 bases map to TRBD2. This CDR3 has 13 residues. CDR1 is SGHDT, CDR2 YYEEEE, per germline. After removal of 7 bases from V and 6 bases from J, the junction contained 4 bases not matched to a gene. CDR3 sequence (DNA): TGTGCCAGCGGACTAGCGGGAGTAGGCGAGCAGTACTTC. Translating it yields CASGLAGVGEQYF.

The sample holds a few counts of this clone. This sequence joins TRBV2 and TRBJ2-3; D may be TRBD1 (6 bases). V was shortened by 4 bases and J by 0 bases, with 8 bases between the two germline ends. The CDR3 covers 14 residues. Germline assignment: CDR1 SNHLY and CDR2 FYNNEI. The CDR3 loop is CASSGGPSTDTQYF. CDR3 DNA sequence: TGTGCCAGCAGTGGGGGGCCTAGCACAGATACGCAGTATTTT. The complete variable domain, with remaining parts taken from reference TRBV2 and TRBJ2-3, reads EPEVTQTPSHQVTQMGQEVILRCVPISNHLYFYWYRQILGQKVEFLVSFYNNEISEKSEIFDDQFSVERPDGSNFTLKIRSTKLEDSAMYFCASSGGPSTDTQYFGPGTRLTVL.

In DNA, the CDR3 is TGCGCCAGCAGCCAAGTAGCAGGGGTAGAGACCCAGTACTTC. This codes for CASSQVAGVETQYF. V is TRBV4-1 and J is TRBJ2-5; perhaps TRBD1 as D (6 bases). Looked up from germline, CDR1 is MGHRA and CDR2 is YSYEKL. V was trimmed by 1 base and J by 4 bases, leaving 10 bases between them. The CDR3 is 14 residues long.

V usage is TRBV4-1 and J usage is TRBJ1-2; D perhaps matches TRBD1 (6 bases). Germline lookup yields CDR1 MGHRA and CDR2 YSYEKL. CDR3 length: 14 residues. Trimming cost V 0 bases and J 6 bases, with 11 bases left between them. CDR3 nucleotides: TGCGCCAGCAGCCAAGATGGGACAATACATGGCTACACCTTC. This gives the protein CASSQDGTIHGYTF.

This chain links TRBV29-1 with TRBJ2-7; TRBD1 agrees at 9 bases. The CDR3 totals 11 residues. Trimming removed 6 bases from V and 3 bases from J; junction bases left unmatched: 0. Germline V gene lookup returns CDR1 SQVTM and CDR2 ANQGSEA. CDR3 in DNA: TGCAGCGTGACAGGGGGCTACGAGCAGTACTTC. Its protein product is CSVTGGYEQYF.

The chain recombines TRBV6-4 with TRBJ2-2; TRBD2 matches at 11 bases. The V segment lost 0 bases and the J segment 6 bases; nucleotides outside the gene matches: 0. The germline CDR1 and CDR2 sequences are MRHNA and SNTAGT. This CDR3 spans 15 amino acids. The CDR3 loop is CASSDSTSGAGELFF. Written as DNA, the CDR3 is TGTGCCAGCAGTGACTCGACTAGCGGGGCCGGGGAGCTGTTTTTT.

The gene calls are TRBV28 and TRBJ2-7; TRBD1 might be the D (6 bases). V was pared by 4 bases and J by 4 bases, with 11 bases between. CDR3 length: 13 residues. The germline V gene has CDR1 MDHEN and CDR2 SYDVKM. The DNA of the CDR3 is TGTGCCAGCAGTTGGCAGGGGAATTACGAGCAGTACTTC. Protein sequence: CASSWQGNYEQYF.

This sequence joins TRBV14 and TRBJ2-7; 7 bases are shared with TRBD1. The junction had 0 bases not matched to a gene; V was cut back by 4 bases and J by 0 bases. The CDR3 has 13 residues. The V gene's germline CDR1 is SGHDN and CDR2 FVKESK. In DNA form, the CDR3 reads TGTGCCAGCAGCCGGGACAGCTCCTACGAGCAGTACTTC. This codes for CASSRDSSYEQYF. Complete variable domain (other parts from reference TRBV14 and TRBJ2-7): EAGVTQFPSHSVIEKGQTVTLRCDPISGHDNLYWYRRVMGKEIKFLLHFVKESKQDESGMPNNRFLAERTGGTYSTLKVQPAELEDSGVYFCASSRDSSYEQYFGPGTRLTVT.

CDR3 nucleotide sequence: TGTGCCAGCAGCTTAGAACCCAGCTCCTACGAGCAGTACTTC. This gives the protein CASSLEPSSYEQYF. The chain couples TRBV11-3 to TRBJ2-7; D not certain. CDR1 is SGHNT, CDR2 YENEEA, per germline. V was shortened by 0 bases and J by 0 bases, with 6 bases between the two germline ends. This CDR3 spans 14 amino acids.

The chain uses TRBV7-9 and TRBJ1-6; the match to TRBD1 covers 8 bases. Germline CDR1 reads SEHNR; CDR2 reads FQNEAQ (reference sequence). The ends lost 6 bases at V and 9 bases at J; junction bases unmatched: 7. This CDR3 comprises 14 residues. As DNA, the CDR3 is TGTGCCAGCAGACCCGCGACAGGGGCTTCACCCCTCCACTTT. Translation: CASRPATGASPLHF. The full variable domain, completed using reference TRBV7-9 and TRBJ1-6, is DTGVSQNPRHKITKRGQNVTFRCDPISEHNRLYWYRQTLGQGPEFLTYFQNEAQLEKSRLLSDRFSAERPKGSFSTLEIQRTEQGDSAMYLCASRPATGASPLHFGNGTRLTVT.

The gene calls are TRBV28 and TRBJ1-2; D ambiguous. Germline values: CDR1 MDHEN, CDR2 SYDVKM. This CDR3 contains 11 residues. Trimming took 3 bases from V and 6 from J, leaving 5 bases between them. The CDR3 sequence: CASSFRDGYTF. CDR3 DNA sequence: TGTGCCAGCAGTTTCCGGGATGGCTACACCTTC.

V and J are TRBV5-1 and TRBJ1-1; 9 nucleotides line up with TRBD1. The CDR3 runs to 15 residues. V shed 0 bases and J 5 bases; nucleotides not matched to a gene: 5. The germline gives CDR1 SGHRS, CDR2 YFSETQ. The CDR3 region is CASSLAQGAWTEAFF. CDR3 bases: TGCGCCAGCAGCTTGGCACAGGGGGCATGGACTGAAGCTTTCTTT.

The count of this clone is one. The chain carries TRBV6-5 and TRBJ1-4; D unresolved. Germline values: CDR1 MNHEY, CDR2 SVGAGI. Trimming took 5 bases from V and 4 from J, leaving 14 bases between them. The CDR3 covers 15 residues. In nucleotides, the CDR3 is TGTGCCAGCAGTCCCGTACGGGGATATAATGAAAAACTGTTTTTT. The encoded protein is CASSPVRGYNEKLFF.

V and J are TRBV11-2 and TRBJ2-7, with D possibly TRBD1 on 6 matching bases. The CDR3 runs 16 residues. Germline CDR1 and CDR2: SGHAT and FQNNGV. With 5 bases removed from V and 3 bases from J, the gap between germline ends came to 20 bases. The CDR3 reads CASSQGVRDMLYEQYF. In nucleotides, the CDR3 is TGTGCCAGCAGCCAAGGGGTCCGGGACATGCTCTACGAGCAGTACTTC.

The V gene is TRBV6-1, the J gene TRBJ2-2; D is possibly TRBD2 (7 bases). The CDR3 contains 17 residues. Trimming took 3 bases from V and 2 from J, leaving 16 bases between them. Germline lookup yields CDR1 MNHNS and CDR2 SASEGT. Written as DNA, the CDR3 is TGTGCCAGCAGTGAGCTCTGGGGGGGGGCTAACACCGGGGAGCTGTTTTTT. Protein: CASSELWGGANTGELFF.

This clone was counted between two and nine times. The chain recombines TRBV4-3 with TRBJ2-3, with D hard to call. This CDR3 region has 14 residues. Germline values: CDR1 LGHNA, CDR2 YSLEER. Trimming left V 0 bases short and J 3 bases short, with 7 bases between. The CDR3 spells CASSQDRETDTQYF. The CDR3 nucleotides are TGCGCCAGCAGCCAAGACCGAGAAACAGATACGCAGTATTTT.

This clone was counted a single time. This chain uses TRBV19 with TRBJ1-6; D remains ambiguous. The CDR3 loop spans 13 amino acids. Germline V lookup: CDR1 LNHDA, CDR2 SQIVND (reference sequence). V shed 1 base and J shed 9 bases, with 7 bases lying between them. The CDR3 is CASSIGRVSPLHF. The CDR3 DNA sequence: TGTGCCAGTAGTATAGGGAGGGTTTCACCCCTCCACTTT.

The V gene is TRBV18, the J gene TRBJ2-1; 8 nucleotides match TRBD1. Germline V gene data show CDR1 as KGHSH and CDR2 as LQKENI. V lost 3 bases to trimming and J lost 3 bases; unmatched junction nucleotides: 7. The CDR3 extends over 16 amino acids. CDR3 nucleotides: TGTGCCAGCTCACCCCTGGACAGGGCTTTCTACAATGAGCAGTTCTTC. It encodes CASSPLDRAFYNEQFF.

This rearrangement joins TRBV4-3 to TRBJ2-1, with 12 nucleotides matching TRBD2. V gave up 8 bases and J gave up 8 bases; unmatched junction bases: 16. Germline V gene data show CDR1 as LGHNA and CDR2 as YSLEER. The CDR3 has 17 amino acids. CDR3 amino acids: CASGGWLAGGISDEQFF. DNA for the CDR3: TGCGCCAGCGGGGGGTGGCTAGCGGGAGGGATATCAGATGAGCAGTTCTTC.

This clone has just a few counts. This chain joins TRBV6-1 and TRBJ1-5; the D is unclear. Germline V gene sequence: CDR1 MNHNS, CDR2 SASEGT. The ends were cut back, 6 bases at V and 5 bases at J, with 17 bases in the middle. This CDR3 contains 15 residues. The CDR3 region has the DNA TGTGCCAGCAGCTTAAGAACAGCAGCTGATCAGCCCCAGCATTTT. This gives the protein CASSLRTAADQPQHF.

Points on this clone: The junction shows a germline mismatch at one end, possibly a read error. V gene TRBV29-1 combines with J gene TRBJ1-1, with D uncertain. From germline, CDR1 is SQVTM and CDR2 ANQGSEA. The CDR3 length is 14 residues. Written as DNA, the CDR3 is TGCAGCGTGGAAGCGGCGAGGAGGGTCGGGAAAGCTTTCTTT. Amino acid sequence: CSVEAARRVGKAFF.

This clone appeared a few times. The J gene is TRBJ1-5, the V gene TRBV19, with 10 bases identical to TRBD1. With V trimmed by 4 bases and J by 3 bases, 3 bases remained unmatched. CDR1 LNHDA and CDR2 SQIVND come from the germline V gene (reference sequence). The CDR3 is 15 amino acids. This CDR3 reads CASSTDRGNNQPQHF. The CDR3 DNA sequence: TGTGCCAGTAGTACGGACAGGGGGAACAATCAGCCCCAGCATTTT.

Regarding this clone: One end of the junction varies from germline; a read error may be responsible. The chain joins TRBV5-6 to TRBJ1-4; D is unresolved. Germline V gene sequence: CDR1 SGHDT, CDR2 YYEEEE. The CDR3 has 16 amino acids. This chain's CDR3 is CASSSTDSSWGGKPFF. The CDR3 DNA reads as TGTGCCAGCAGCTCGACGGACTCAAGCTGGGGTGGAAAACCGTTTTTT.

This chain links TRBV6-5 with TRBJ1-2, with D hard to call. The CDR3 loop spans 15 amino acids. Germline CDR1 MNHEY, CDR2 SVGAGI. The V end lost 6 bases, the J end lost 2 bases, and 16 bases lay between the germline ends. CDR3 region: CASSSGREMNYGYTF. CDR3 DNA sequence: TGTGCCAGCAGCTCGGGAAGGGAGATGAACTATGGCTACACCTTC.